A single sample gave rise to the 4 T cell receptor beta chains below, sequenced in a study of blood T cell repertoires in COVID-19. Method: immunoSEQ multiplex PCR; TCRdb's copy keeps in-frame clones and lacks some. The sample comprises more than 14,000 clones, around 94% of which are singletons, and 6% to 9% rests with the top ten. Sequencing was carried out using peripheral blood. These receptors all come from a human donor with active COVID-19. The donor label of this sample is uncertain.

The count of this clone is one. The chain recombines TRBV5-4 with TRBJ1-5; a possible D gene is TRBD1 (6 bases). The CDR3 length is 14 residues. The V gene's germline CDR1 is SGHNT and CDR2 YYREEE (reference sequence). V lost 2 bases, J lost 4 bases, and 10 bases lay in between. The CDR3 here is CASSFGRGNQPQHF. The CDR3, as DNA: TGTGCCAGCAGCTTCGGCAGGGGAAATCAGCCCCAGCATTTT.

The genes are TRBV1 and TRBJ2-2; the DNA was not compared with TRBD2, the D call given in the table. TRBV1 is described as a pseudogene. The length of the CDR3 is 17 residues. The CDR3 loop reads CTSSYETPAGSTGELFF. The CDR3 DNA reads TGCACCAGCAGCTACGAAACACCTGCGGGAAGCACCGGGGAGCTGTTTTTT.

The chain carries TRBV9 and TRBJ2-3; D may be TRBD2 (5 bases). Trimming took 0 bases from V and 2 from J, leaving 19 bases between them. The CDR3 length is 18 residues. Germline V gene data show CDR1 as SGDLS and CDR2 as YYNGEE. The CDR3: CASSVGGASRYNTDTQYF. The CDR3 nucleotides are TGTGCCAGCAGCGTAGGGGGAGCCTCCCGCTACAACACAGATACGCAGTATTTT.

The V call is TRBV5-4, the J call TRBJ2-2; 9 nucleotides align to TRBD2. The CDR3 has 15 residues. With V trimmed by 4 bases and J by 4 bases, 5 bases remained unmatched. Looked up from germline, CDR1 is SGHNT and CDR2 is YYREEE (reference sequence). The CDR3, as DNA: TGTGCCAGCAGCCGTGCGACTAGCGGCACCGGGGAGCTGTTTTTT. It is translated as CASSRATSGTGELFF. Supplemented by reference TRBV5-4 and TRBJ2-2, the full variable domain reads ETGVTQSPTHLIKTRGQQVTLRCSSQSGHNTVSWYQQALGQGPQFIFQYYREEENGRGNFPPRFSGLQFPNYSSELNVNALELDDSALYLCASSRATSGTGELFFGEGSRLTVL.